The 23 T cell receptor beta chains reported below all come from one sample, sequenced in a study of blood T cell repertoires in COVID-19. Generated by immunoSEQ multiplex PCR, the TCRdb table keeps only in-frame clones and is missing some. The repertoire includes around 64,000 clones, roughly 89% of them detected once, and 15% to 20% sits in the top ten. The material sequenced was peripheral blood. These receptors originate from an elderly woman with acute or convalescent COVID-19.

This clone was recorded a few times. The gene calls are TRBV2 and TRBJ2-1; a possible D gene is TRBD1 (6 bases). CDR1 and CDR2 from the germline V gene are SNHLY and FYNNEI. The CDR3 runs to 16 residues. Trimming took 6 bases from V and 9 from J, leaving 24 bases between them. CDR3 sequence reads: CASSPESTVLDSEQFF. CDR3 bases: TGTGCCAGCAGCCCCGAAAGCACGGTTCTGGACAGTGAGCAGTTCTTC.

V is TRBV7-2 and J is TRBJ1-5; D is unclear. CDR1 and CDR2 from the germline V gene are SGHTA and FQGNSA. Trimming took off 1 base at V and 9 bases at J, with 10 bases between the two ends. The CDR3 is 13 amino acids. In DNA, the CDR3 is TGTGCCAGCAGCTTAGGCCCGGGAGGGCCCCAGCATTTT. Translation gives CASSLGPGGPQHF.

The V and J genes are TRBV7-2 and TRBJ2-1; a weak D match, TRBD1 (6 bases). The CDR3 length is 17 residues. The V and J ends lost 1 base and 2 bases respectively, with 15 bases between them. Germline V gene lookup returns CDR1 SGHTA and CDR2 FQGNSA. The CDR3 region is CASSLGAGGPPYNEQFF. The CDR3 DNA is TGTGCCAGCAGCTTAGGGGCTGGGGGCCCCCCCTACAATGAGCAGTTCTTC.

This chain joins TRBV7-2 and TRBJ2-7; D is possibly TRBD2 (6 bases). Germline V lookup: CDR1 SGHTA, CDR2 FQGNSA. V lost 5 bases to trimming and J lost 5 bases, with 25 bases between them. This CDR3 region has 17 residues. Here the CDR3 DNA reads TGTGCCAGCAGCCAGTTAGGAGCAGCAGGGAGGAGAGACGAGCAGTACTTC. Encoded protein: CASSQLGAAGRRDEQYF.

This clone is a singleton in its sample. The chain joins TRBV7-9 to TRBJ2-7; 13 nucleotides agree with TRBD2. CDR3 length equals 16 residues. The germline CDR1 and CDR2 sequences are SEHNR and FQNEAQ (reference sequence). V lost 6 bases and J lost 5; bases outside the gene matches: 10. The CDR3 DNA reads TGTGCCAGCAGGGAAGCCGGGACTAGCGGGACCCACGAGCAGTACTTC. This encodes CASREAGTSGTHEQYF. Using reference TRBV7-9 and TRBJ2-7 for the parts outside the CDR3, the full variable domain is DTGVSQNPRHKITKRGQNVTFRCDPISEHNRLYWYRQTLGQGPEFLTYFQNEAQLEKSRLLSDRFSAERPKGSFSTLEIQRTEQGDSAMYLCASREAGTSGTHEQYFGPGTRLTVT.

The V and J genes are TRBV19 and TRBJ1-4, with D unresolved. CDR3 length equals 13 residues. V lost 2 bases and J 8 bases, leaving 9 bases between the germline ends. Germline CDR1 is LNHDA and CDR2 is SQIVND (reference sequence). CDR3 protein: CASSIRRKEKLFF. CDR3 DNA sequence: TGTGCCAGTAGTATACGGAGGAAGGAAAAACTGTTTTTT.

This rearrangement joins TRBV7-8 to TRBJ2-7, with 10 nucleotides matching TRBD1. After removal of 2 bases from V and 5 bases from J, the junction contained 6 bases not matched to a gene. Germline lookup yields CDR1 SGHVS and CDR2 FQNEAQ. The CDR3 extends over 15 amino acids. CDR3: CASSLSATGGDEQYF. CDR3 DNA sequence: TGTGCCAGCAGCTTAAGCGCGACAGGGGGCGACGAGCAGTACTTC.

The chain recombines TRBV28 with TRBJ1-2; no reliable D call. V was trimmed by 8 bases and J by 8 bases, leaving 18 bases between them. CDR3 length equals 13 residues. In germline, CDR1 is MDHEN, CDR2 SYDVKM. In nucleotides, the CDR3 is TGTGCCAGCTCTAAGTGGGGAGGGAGAGGCTACACCTTC. Protein product: CASSKWGGRGYTF.

This clone was detected only once. The V and J genes are TRBV6-2 or TRBV6-3 and TRBJ2-1; 11 nucleotides agree with TRBD2. The CDR3 consists of 14 residues. In germline, CDR1 is MNHEY, CDR2 SVGEGT. Trimming took 5 bases from V and 8 from J; bases not matched to a gene: 5. CDR3 nucleotide sequence: TGTGCCAGCAGTATAGCGGGAGGGAAGGATGAGCAGTTCTTC. As protein: CASSIAGGKDEQFF.

The genes are TRBV18 and TRBJ2-2; D gene ambiguous. The germline V and J ends were trimmed by 3 bases and 8 bases, with 7 bases remaining between them. This CDR3 has 12 amino acids. Looked up from germline, CDR1 is KGHSH and CDR2 is LQKENI. This CDR3 is CASSPAVGELFF. CDR3 in DNA: TGTGCCAGCTCACCGGCTGTGGGGGAGCTGTTTTTT.

This clone appeared a single time. The chain has TRBV9 and TRBJ1-6; 10 nucleotides align to TRBD1. This CDR3 has 15 amino acids. The V segment lost 3 bases and the J segment 13 bases; nucleotides outside the gene matches: 10. The V gene's germline CDR1 is SGDLS and CDR2 YYNGEE. CDR3 coding DNA: TGTGCCAGCAGCGGGGACAGGGGCCTGAGCGCGCCCCTCCACTTT. Amino acid sequence: CASSGDRGLSAPLHF.

This clone has a handful of counts. The chain carries TRBV28 and TRBJ1-2, with TRBD1 matching over 8 bases. The V gene's germline CDR1 is MDHEN and CDR2 SYDVKM. CDR3 length: 16 residues. Losses at the gene ends were 7 bases for V and 4 bases for J; bases not matched to a gene: 14. The CDR3 loop reads CASKPGQVKSIYGYTF. The CDR3 coding sequence is TGTGCCAGCAAACCGGGACAGGTAAAGTCGATCTATGGCTACACCTTC.

V gene TRBV5-4 combines with J gene TRBJ2-3; no firm D call. The CDR3 contains 15 residues. In germline, CDR1 is SGHNT, CDR2 YYREEE (reference sequence). Trimming took 1 base from V and 4 from J, leaving 13 bases between them. The CDR3 protein is CASSLTLVAADTQYF. The CDR3 region has the DNA TGTGCCAGCAGCTTGACCCTGGTAGCAGCAGATACGCAGTATTTT.

The V call is TRBV6-5, the J call TRBJ1-6, with TRBD1 matching 7 bases. The CDR3 has 14 residues. CDR1 is MNHEY, CDR2 SVGAGI, per germline. Losses at the gene ends were 5 bases for V and 10 bases for J; bases not matched to a gene: 8. The CDR3 sequence: CASSQGDISSPLHF. As DNA, the CDR3 is TGTGCCAGCAGTCAGGGGGACATTTCCTCACCCCTCCACTTT.

V and J are TRBV4-2 and TRBJ2-7; 10 nucleotides match TRBD2. In germline, CDR1 is LGHNA, CDR2 YNFKEQ. V lost 1 base and J lost 0; bases outside the gene matches: 15. The CDR3 length is 20 residues. The CDR3 loop reads CASSQVSGTSATHSSYEQYF. The CDR3 nucleotides read TGTGCCAGCAGCCAAGTCTCCGGGACTAGCGCCACACACAGCTCCTACGAGCAGTACTTC.

The rearrangement links TRBV4-2 to TRBJ2-7; 10 nucleotides match TRBD2. Germline CDR1 and CDR2: LGHNA and YNFKEQ. Losses at the gene ends were 3 bases for V and 0 bases for J; bases not matched to a gene: 5. CDR3 size: 16 residues. The CDR3 coding sequence is TGTGCCAGCAGCCAGAATAGCGGGGGGAGCTCCTACGAGCAGTACTTC. Its translation: CASSQNSGGSSYEQYF.

V usage is TRBV6-2 or TRBV6-3 and J usage is TRBJ1-1, with 11 bases fitting TRBD1. CDR1 MNHEY and CDR2 SVGEGT come from the germline V gene. V was pared by 5 bases and J by 4 bases, with 3 bases of the junction left unmatched. CDR3 length: 14 amino acids. As DNA, the CDR3 is TGTGCCAGCAGTGGGGGACAGGGGGGCACTGAAGCTTTCTTT. Translation gives CASSGGQGGTEAFF.

The chain uses TRBV9 and TRBJ1-5, with a tentative D call TRBD1 (5 bases). Trimming cost V 3 bases and J 7 bases, with 11 bases left between them. The germline gives CDR1 SGDLS, CDR2 YYNGEE. CDR3 size: 13 residues. CDR3 sequence: CASSGGGEQPQHF. In DNA, the CDR3 is TGTGCCAGCAGCGGCGGGGGGGAACAGCCCCAGCATTTT.

The chain carries TRBV19 and TRBJ2-3, with D uncertain. The CDR3 totals 14 residues. The germline V and J ends were trimmed by 7 bases and 0 bases, with 11 bases remaining between them. Germline V gene sequence: CDR1 LNHDA, CDR2 SQIVND (reference sequence). The chain's CDR3 is CASTLAASTDTQYF. For the CDR3, the DNA is TGTGCCAGTACTTTGGCGGCTAGCACAGATACGCAGTATTTT.

This chain connects TRBV5-1 to TRBJ1-1, with 8 bases lining up with TRBD1. This CDR3 contains 14 residues. Per the germline V gene, CDR1 is SGHRS and CDR2 is YFSETQ. Trimming cost V 5 bases and J 2 bases; bases outside gene matches: 5. For the CDR3, the DNA is TGCGCCAGCAGTCAGGGGGCCGGTAACACTGAAGCTTTCTTT. Its protein product is CASSQGAGNTEAFF. Full variable domain (missing parts from reference TRBV5-1 and TRBJ1-1): KAGVTQTPRYLIKTRGQQVTLSCSPISGHRSVSWYQQTPGQGLQFLFEYFSETQRNKGNFPGRFSGRQFSNSRSEMNVSTLELGDSALYLCASSQGAGNTEAFFGQGTRLTVV.

The chain recombines TRBV3-1 (or the pseudogene TRBV3-2) with TRBJ2-2; D call uncertain. The CDR3 extends over 16 amino acids. Germline CDR1 reads LGHDT; CDR2 reads YNNKEL (reference sequence). With 1 base removed from V and 3 bases from J, the gap between germline ends came to 12 bases. CDR3 sequence reads: CASSQGWRPHTGELFF. The CDR3 DNA reads TGTGCCAGCAGCCAAGGTTGGAGACCCCACACCGGGGAGCTGTTTTTT.

The chain carries TRBV5-6 and TRBJ2-3, with TRBD2 matching over 8 bases. This CDR3 region has 16 residues. After removal of 0 bases from V and 4 bases from J, the junction contained 7 bases not matched to a gene. Germline-derived CDR1 and CDR2 are SGHDT and YYEEEE. For the CDR3, the DNA is TGTGCCAGCAGCTTGGCGGGACTAGGGAGGTCAGATACGCAGTATTTT. Protein: CASSLAGLGRSDTQYF.

This clone is termed medium-sized. This chain joins TRBV28 and TRBJ2-3, with TRBD1 matching over 7 bases. The CDR3 length is 14 residues. CDR1 and CDR2 (germline): MDHEN, SYDVKM. The ends lost 6 bases at V and 3 bases at J; junction bases unmatched: 6. The CDR3 spells CASRRQGGTDTQYF. The DNA of the CDR3 is TGTGCCAGCAGGAGACAGGGCGGAACAGATACGCAGTATTTT.